The sequence of this TCR beta chain was determined in a study of cytomegalovirus exposure and HLA in healthy donors. It was with 60 Vbeta and 13 Jbeta primers that the PCR ran. TCRdb keeps only in-frame clones here, not all; method: immunoSEQ multiplex PCR. Here the sample spans some 170,000 clones, 70% being singletons. This clone was detected a few times. The antigen is not known. Trimming cost V 1 base and J 3 bases, with 8 bases left between them. Germline CDR1 reads SGHDT; CDR2 reads YYEEEE. The CDR3 is 14 amino acids. The study sampled nominally healthy donors, though unrecorded immune exposures were likely. Regarding the study as a whole: Being indistinguishable, some V segments were excluded, TRBV6-2 and TRBV6-3 among them. TCR sequences were mostly rare, though some public TCRs occurred in many donors. When presence/absence was analysed, sequencing depth was taken to be roughly uniform across donors.

The chain couples TRBV5-6 to TRBJ1-5; no clear D gene. The sequence was collected from a man aged 18 to 35 in good health and CMV-seropositive. The sample was PBMCs. The CDR3 reads CASSLRLFNQPQHF. The CDR3 DNA is TGTGCCAGCAGCTTGAGACTGTTCAATCAGCCCCAGCATTTT.